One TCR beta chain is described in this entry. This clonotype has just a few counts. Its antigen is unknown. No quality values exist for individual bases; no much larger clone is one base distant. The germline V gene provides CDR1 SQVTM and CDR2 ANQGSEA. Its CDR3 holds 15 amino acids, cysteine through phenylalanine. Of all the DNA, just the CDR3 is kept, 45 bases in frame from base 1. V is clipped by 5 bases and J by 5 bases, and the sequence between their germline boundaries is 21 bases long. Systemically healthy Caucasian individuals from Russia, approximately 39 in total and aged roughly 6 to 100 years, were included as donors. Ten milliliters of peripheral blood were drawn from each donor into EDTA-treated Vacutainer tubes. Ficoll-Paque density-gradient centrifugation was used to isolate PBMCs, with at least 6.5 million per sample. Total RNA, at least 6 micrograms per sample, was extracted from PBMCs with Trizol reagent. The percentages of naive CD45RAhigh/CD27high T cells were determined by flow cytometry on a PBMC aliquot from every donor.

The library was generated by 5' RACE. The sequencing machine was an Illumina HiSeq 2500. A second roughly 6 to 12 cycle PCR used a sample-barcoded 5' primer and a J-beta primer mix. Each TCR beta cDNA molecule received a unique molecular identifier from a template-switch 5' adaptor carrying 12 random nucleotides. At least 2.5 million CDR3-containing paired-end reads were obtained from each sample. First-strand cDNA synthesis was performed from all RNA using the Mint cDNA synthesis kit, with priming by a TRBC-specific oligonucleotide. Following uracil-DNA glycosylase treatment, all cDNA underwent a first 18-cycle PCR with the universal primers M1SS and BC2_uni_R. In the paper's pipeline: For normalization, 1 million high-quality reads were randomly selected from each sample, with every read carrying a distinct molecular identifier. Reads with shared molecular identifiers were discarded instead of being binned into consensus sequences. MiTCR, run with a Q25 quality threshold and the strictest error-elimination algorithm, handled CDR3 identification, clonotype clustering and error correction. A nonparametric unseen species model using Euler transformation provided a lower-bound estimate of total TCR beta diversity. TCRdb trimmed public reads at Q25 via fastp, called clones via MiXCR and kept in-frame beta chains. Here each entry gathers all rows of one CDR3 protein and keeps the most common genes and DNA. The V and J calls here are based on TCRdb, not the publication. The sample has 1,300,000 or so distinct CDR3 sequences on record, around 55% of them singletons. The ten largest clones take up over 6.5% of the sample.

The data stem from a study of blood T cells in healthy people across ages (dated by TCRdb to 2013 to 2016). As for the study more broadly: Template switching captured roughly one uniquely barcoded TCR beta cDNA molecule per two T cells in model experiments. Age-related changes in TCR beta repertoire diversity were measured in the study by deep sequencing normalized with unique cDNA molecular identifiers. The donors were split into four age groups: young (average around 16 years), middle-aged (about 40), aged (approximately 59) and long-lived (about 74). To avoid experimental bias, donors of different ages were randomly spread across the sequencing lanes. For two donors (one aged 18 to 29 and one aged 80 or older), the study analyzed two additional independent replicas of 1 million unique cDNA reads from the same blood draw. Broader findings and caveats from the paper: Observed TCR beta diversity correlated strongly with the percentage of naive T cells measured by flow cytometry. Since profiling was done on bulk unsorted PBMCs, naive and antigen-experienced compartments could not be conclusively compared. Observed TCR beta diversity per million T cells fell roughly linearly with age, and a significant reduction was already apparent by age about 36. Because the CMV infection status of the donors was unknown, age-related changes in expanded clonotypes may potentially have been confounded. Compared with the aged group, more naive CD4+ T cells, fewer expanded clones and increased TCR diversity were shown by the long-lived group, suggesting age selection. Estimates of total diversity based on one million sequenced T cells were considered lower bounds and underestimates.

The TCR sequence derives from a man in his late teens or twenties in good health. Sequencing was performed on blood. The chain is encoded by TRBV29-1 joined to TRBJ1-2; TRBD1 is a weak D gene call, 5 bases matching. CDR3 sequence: CSVLPGTNPGYGYTF. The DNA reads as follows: TGCAGCGTTCTACCAGGGACCAACCCGGGTTATGGCTACACCTTC.